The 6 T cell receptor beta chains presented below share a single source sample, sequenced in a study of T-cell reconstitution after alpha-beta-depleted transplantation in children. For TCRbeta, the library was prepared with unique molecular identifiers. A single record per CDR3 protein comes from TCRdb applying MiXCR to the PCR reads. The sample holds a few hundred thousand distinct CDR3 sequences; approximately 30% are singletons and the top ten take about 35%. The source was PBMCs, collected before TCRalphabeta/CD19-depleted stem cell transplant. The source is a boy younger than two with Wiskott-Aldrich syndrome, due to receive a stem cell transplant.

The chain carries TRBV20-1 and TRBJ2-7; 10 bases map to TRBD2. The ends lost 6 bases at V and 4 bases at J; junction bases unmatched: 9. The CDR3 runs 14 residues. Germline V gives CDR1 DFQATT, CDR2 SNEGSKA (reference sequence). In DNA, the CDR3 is TGCAGTGCCCCGGGTAGCGGGAGGTCTTACGAGCAGTACTTC. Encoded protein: CSAPGSGRSYEQYF.

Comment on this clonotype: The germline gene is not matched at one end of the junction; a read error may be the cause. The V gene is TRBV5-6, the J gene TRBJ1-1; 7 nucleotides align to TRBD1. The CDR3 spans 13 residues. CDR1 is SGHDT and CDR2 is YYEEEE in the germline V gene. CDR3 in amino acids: CASSATGNTEALF. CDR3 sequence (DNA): TGTGCCAGCAGCGCGACAGGGAACACTGAAGCTTTATTT.

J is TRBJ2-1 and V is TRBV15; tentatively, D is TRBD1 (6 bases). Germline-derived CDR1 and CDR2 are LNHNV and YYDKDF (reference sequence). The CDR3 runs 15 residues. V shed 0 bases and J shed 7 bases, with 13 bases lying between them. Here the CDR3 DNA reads TGTGCCACCAGCAGAGATAACAGGGCGCGGAATGAGCAGTTCTTC. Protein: CATSRDNRARNEQFF.

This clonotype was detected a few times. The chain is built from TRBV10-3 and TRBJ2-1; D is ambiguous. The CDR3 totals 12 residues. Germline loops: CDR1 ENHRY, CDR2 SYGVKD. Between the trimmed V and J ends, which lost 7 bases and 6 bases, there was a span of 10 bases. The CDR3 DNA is TGTGCCATCAAATCAGGCGGCAATGAGCAGTTCTTC. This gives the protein CAIKSGGNEQFF.

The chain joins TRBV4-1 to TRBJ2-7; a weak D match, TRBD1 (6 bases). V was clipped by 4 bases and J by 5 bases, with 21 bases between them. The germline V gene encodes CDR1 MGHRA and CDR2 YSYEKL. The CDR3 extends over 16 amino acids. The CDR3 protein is CASSRTARAALDEQYF. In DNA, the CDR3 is TGCGCCAGCAGCCGGACAGCAAGGGCGGCCTTAGACGAGCAGTACTTC.

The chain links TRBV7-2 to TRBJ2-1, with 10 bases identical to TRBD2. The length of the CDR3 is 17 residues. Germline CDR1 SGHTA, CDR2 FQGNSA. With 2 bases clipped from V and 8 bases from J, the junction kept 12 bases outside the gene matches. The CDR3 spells CASSLTFLAGVGHEQFF. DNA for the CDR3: TGTGCCAGCAGCTTAACCTTTCTAGCGGGAGTCGGCCATGAGCAGTTCTTC.